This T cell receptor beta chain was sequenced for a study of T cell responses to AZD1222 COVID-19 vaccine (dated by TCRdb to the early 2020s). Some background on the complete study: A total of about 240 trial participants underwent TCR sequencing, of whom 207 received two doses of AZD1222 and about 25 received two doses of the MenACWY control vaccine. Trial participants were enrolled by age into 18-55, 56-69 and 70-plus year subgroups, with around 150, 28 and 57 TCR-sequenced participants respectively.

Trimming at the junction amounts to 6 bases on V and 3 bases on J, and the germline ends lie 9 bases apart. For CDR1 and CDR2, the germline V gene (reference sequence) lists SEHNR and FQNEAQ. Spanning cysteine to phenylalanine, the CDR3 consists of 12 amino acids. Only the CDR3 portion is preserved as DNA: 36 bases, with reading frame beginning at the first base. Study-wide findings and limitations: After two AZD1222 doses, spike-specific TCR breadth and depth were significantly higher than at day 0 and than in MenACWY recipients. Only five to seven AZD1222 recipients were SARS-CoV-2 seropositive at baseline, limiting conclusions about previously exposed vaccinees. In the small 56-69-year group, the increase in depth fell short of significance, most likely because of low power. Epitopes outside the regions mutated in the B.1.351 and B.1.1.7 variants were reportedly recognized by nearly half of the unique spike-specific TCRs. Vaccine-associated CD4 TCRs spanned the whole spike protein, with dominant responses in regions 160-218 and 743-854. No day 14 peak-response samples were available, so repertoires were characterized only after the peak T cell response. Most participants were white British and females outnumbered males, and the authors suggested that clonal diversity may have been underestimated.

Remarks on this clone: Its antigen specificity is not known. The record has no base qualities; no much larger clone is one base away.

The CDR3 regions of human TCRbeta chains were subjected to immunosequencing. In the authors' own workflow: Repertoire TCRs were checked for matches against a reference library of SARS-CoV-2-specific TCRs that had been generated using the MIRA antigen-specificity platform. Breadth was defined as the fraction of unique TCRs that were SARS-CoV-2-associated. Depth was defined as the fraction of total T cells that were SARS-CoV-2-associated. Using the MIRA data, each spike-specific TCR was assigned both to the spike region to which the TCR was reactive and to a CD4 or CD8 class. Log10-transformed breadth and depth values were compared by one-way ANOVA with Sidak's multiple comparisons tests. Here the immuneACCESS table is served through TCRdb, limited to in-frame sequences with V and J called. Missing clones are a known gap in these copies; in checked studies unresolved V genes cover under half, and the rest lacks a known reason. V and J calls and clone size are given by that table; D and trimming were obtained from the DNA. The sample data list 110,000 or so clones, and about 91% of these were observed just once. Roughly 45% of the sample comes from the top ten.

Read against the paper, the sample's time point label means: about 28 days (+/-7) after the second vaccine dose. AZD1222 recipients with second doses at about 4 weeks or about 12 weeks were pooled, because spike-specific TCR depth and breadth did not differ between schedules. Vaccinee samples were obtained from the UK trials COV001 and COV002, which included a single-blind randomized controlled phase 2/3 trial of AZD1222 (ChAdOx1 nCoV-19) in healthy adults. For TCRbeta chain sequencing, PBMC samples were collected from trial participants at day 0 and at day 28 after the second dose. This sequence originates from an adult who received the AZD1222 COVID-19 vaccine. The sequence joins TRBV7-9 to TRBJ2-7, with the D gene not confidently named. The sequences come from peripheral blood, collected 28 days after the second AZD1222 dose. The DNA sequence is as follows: TGTGCCAGCAGTTATTATGGCTACGAGCAGTACTTC. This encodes CASSYYGYEQYF.